This TCR beta chain was captured in a study of blood T cell repertoires in COVID-19. Study as a whole: Samples taken during acute and convalescent COVID-19 were collected in the United States, Italy and Spain. T cells, B-cell-depleted T cells, or PBMCs provided the cDNA or gDNA that served as material.

The CDR3 is 15 amino acids. The germline CDR1 and CDR2 sequences are SGHVS and FQNEAQ. Trimming removed 3 bases from V and 6 bases from J; junction bases left unmatched: 5. The Seattle patients joined while their infection was active and were tracked longitudinally afterward. How the authors handled the data: By means of reference gene primer amplification, nucleated cell counts were estimated. Generated by immunoSEQ multiplex PCR, the TCRdb table keeps only in-frame clones and is missing some. That table furnishes V, J and clone size, whereas the DNA furnished D and trimming. Of roughly 150,000 clones in the sample, 80% to 90% were seen once.

The source material was peripheral blood. This chain uses TRBV7-8 with TRBJ1-1; TRBD1 aligns across 12 bases. The sequence was collected from a man between 18 and 29 years old with COVID-19, enrolled during active disease. As DNA, the CDR3 is TGTGCCAGCAGCTTCCGGGACAGGGGGCTCGCTGAAGCTTTCTTT. Protein sequence: CASSFRDRGLAEAFF.